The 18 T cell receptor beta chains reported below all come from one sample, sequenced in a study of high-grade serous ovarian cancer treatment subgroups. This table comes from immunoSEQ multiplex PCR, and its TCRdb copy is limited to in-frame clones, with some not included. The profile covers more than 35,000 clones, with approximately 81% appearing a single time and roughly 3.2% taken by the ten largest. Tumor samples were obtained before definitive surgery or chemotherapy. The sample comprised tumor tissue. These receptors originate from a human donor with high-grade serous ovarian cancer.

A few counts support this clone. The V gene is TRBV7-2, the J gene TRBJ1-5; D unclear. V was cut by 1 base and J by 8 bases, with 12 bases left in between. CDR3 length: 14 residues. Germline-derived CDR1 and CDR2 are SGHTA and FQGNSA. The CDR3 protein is CASSLVPRREPQHF. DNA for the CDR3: TGTGCCAGCAGCTTAGTCCCGCGGAGGGAGCCCCAGCATTTT.

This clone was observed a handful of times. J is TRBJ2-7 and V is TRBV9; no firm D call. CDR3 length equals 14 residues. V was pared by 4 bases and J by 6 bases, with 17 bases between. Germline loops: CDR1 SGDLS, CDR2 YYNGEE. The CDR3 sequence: CASSPSSFRSEQYF. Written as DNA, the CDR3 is TGTGCCAGCAGCCCCTCCAGTTTTAGAAGCGAGCAGTACTTC.

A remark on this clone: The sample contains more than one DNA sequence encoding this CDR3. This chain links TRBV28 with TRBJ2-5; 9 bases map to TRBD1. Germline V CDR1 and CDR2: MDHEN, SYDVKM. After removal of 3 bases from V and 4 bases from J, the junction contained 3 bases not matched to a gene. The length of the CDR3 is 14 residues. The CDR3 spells CASSFGQGRETQYF. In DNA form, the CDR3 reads TGTGCCAGCAGTTTCGGACAGGGGCGAGAGACCCAGTACTTC.

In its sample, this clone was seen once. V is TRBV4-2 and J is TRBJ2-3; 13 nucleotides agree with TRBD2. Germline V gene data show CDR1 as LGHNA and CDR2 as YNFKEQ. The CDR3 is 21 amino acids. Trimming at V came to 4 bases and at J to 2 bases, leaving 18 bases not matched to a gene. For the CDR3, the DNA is TGTGCCAGCAGCCTTCGCGGGACTAGCGGGACAGGACCGTTTAACACAGATACGCAGTATTTT. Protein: CASSLRGTSGTGPFNTDTQYF.

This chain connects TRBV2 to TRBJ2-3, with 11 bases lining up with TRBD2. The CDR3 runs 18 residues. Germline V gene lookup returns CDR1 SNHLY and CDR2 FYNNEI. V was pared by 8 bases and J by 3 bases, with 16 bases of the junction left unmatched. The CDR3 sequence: CASSRASGGIRRTDTQYF. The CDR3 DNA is TGTGCCAGCTCTAGGGCTAGCGGGGGGATCAGGAGGACAGATACGCAGTATTTT.

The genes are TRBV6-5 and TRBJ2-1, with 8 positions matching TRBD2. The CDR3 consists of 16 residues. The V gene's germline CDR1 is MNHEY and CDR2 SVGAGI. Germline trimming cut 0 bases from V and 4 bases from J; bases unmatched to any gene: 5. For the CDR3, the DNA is TGTGCCAGCAGTTACTCTCCTAGCGGGTTATACAATGAGCAGTTCTTC. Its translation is CASSYSPSGLYNEQFF.

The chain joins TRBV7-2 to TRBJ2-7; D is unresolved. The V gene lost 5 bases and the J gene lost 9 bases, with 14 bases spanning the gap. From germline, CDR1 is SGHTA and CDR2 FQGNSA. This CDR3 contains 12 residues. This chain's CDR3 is CASSLNSLWQYF. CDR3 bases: TGTGCCAGCAGCCTCAATTCGCTCTGGCAGTACTTC.

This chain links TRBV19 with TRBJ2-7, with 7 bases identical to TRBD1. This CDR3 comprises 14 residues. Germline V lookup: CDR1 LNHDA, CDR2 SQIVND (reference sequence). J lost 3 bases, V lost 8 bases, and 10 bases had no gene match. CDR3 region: CASARGPVYYEQYF. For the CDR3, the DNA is TGTGCCAGTGCGAGGGGGCCCGTTTACTACGAGCAGTACTTC.

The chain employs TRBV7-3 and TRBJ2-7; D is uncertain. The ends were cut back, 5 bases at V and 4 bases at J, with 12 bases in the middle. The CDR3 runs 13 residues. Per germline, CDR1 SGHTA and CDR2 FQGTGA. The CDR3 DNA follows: TGTGCCAGCAGCCCTATGGGCCCTTACGAGCAGTACTTC. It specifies CASSPMGPYEQYF. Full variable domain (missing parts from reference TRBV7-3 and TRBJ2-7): GAGVSQTPSNKVTEKGKYVELRCDPISGHTALYWYRQSLGQGPEFLIYFQGTGAADDSGLPNDRFFAVRPEGSVSTLKIQRTERGDSAVYLCASSPMGPYEQYFGPGTRLTVT.

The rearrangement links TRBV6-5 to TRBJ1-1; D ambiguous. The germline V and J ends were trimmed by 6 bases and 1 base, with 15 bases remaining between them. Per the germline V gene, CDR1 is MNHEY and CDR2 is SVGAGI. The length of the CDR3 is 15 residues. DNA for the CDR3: TGTGCCAGCAGGCCTGACATACGAAAGAACACTGAAGCTTTCTTT. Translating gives CASRPDIRKNTEAFF.

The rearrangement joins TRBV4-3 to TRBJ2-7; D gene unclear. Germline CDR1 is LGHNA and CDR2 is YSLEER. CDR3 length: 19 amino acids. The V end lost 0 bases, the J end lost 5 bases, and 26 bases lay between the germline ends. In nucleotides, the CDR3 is TGCGCCAGCAGCCAAGAGCCAGTTTCTGCCGGACCTAGGAACAACGAGCAGTACTTC. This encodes CASSQEPVSAGPRNNEQYF.

The CDR3 DNA sequence: TGTGCCAGCAGCTTAGATTGGAGTCAGCCCCAGCATTTT. This gives the protein CASSLDWSQPQHF. The chain employs TRBV7-2 and TRBJ1-5; D gene ambiguous. Trimming took off 1 base at V and 6 bases at J, with 7 bases between the two ends. The CDR3 totals 13 residues. From germline, CDR1 is SGHTA and CDR2 FQGNSA.

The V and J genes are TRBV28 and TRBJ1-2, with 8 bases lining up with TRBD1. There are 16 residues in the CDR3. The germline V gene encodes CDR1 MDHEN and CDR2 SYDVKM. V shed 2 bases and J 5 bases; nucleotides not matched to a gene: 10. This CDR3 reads CASSLPGPGGAYGYTF. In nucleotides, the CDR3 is TGTGCCAGCAGTTTACCCGGTCCAGGGGGCGCATATGGCTACACCTTC.

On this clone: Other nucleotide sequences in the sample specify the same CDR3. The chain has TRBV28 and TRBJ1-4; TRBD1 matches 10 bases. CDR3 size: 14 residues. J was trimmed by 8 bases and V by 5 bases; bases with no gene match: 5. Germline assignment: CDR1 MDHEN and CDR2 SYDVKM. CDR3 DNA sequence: TGTGCCAGCAGTAGGGGACAGGGGAGGGAAAAACTGTTTTTT. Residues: CASSRGQGREKLFF.

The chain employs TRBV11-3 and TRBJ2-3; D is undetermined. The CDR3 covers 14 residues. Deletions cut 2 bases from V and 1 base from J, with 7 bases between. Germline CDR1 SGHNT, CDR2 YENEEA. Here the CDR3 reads CASSLSAGTDTQYF. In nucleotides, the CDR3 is TGTGCCAGCAGCTTAAGTGCGGGCACAGATACGCAGTATTTT.

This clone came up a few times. The CDR3 is CASGLSSYEQYF. CDR3 in DNA: TGTGCCAGCGGCTTAAGCTCCTACGAGCAGTACTTC. V usage is TRBV18 and J usage is TRBJ2-7; no clear D gene. Germline V lookup: CDR1 KGHSH, CDR2 LQKENI. The ends were cut back, 8 bases at V and 0 bases at J, with 8 bases in the middle. The CDR3 is 12 residues long.

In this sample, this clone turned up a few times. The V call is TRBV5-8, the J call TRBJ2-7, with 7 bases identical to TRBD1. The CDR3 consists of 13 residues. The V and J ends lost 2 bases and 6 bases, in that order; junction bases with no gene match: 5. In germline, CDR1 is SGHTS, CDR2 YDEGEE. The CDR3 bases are TGTGCCAGCAGCTTAACAGGGGCAGCCGAGCAGTACTTC. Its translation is CASSLTGAAEQYF.

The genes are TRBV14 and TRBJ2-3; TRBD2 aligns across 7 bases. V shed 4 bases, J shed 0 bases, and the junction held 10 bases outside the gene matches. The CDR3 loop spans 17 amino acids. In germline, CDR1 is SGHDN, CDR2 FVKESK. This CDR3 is CASSPIRTSPSTDTQYF. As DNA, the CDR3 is TGTGCCAGCAGCCCCATCCGGACTAGTCCCAGCACAGATACGCAGTATTTT.